At least ten counts were recorded for the clone carrying this T cell receptor (beta chain). Its antigen remains unidentified. The source of the sample is a study of human T cells and chemical hapten exposure. General study findings and limits: As the donors had alopecia, their immune response may differ from healthy people's.

One entry per CDR3 protein results from TCRdb running MiXCR on the RACE reads. Of some 400,000 distinct CDR3 sequences in the sample, roughly 5.3% were seen once. Time point described: pre-sensitization, week 0. As for treatment: therapeutic diphenylcyclopropenone sensitization with weekly scalp DPC. Extraction yielded total RNA from whole blood (unfractionated). Germline V gives CDR1 MNHEY, CDR2 SMNVEV (reference sequence). V dropped 5 bases and J dropped 2; count of bases not matched to a gene: 10. The CDR3 sequence is 16 residues long. The source of this sequence is a woman aged 45-65 years with alopecia areata. Some clones in this sample may be carry-over from other donors' samples. Sequences were derived from whole blood, sampled in connection with sensitization to the hapten diphenylcyclopropenone (DPC). The chain uses TRBV27 and TRBJ2-7; TRBD2 matches at 9 bases. This chain's CDR3 is CASSPRGSGGTYEQYF. DNA of the CDR3: TGTGCCAGCAGTCCAAGGGGTAGCGGGGGCACCTACGAGCAGTACTTC.